This T cell receptor (beta chain) was sequenced during a study of beta chain features in type 1 diabetes. The whole isolated RNA underwent reverse transcription, so sequencing captured expressed TCRB transcripts. Only in-frame clones appear in the TCRdb table, and some are missing; sequencing was by immunoSEQ multiplex PCR. The table shows almost 350,000 clones, with under 8.5% occurring only once. CDR3 length: 12 residues. J lost 10 bases, V lost 5 bases, and 3 bases had no gene match. CDR1 and CDR2 from the germline V gene are MNHEY and SVGAGI. This clone has only a few counts. The gene calls are TRBV6-5 and TRBJ2-7, with 12 bases matching TRBD2. The sequencing input was central memory CD4+ T cells from blood. The receptor was derived from a woman aged 18-30 years in good health. The CDR3 loop reads CASSLGLAGQYF. The CDR3 nucleotides are TGTGCCAGCAGTCTGGGACTAGCGGGTCAGTACTTC.